This is a list of T cell receptor beta chains from one sample in a study of T cell responses to AZD1222 COVID-19 vaccine. TCRdb keeps only in-frame clones here, not all; method: immunoSEQ multiplex PCR. The sample records some 96,000 clones, 88% being singletons. The source was peripheral blood, collected 28 days after the second AZD1222 dose. All receptors derive from an adult who received the AZD1222 COVID-19 vaccine. The CDR3 runs from the conserved cysteine through the conserved F or W. Each record gives: V gene, CDR3 length, clone size, J gene, D gene, CDR3 protein, CDR3 DNA. A D gene is named only where the DNA matches it firmly. Not every row has a clone size; where given, it reads once, few, many or a size class.

v_gene: TRBV27; len: 14; abundance: few; j_gene: TRBJ2-7; d_gene: NA; CDR3aa: CASSHKGRAYEQYF; CDR3nt: TGTGCCAGCAGCCATAAGGGCAGGGCCTACGAGCAGTACTTC
v_gene: TRBV5-1; len: 13; abundance: NA; j_gene: TRBJ2-1; d_gene: TRBD2; CDR3aa: CASSPTSRNEQFF; CDR3nt: TGCGCCAGCAGCCCGACTAGCCGCAATGAGCAGTTCTTC
v_gene: TRBV7-6; len: 16; abundance: NA; j_gene: TRBJ1-1; d_gene: TRBD1; CDR3aa: CASSLAPKTGDTEAFF; CDR3nt: TGTGCCAGCAGCTTAGCCCCTAAGACAGGGGACACTGAAGCTTTCTTT
v_gene: TRBV7-6; len: 16; abundance: NA; j_gene: TRBJ2-7; d_gene: NA; CDR3aa: CASSLGGPGASYEQYF; CDR3nt: TGTGCCAGCAGCTTGGGCGGGCCGGGGGCCTCCTACGAGCAGTACTTC
v_gene: TRBV2; len: 14; abundance: NA; j_gene: TRBJ2-1; d_gene: TRBD2; CDR3aa: CASKGGRASIEQFF; CDR3nt: TGTGCCAGCAAGGGCGGGAGGGCCTCCATCGAGCAGTTCTTC
v_gene: TRBV13; len: 12; abundance: NA; j_gene: TRBJ2-7; d_gene: NA; CDR3aa: CASSLRGNEQYF; CDR3nt: TGTGCCAGCAGCTTAAGAGGGAACGAGCAGTACTTC
v_gene: TRBV10-3; len: 15; abundance: once; j_gene: TRBJ1-1; d_gene: NA; CDR3aa: CAISPSGAANTEAFF; CDR3nt: TGTGCCATCAGTCCCAGCGGGGCAGCGAACACTGAAGCTTTCTTT
v_gene: TRBV4-1; len: 15; abundance: NA; j_gene: TRBJ2-3; d_gene: TRBD2; CDR3aa: CASRRTSGSTDTQYF; CDR3nt: TGCGCCAGCCGAAGGACTAGCGGAAGCACAGATACGCAGTATTTT
v_gene: TRBV5-6; len: 15; abundance: NA; j_gene: TRBJ2-1; d_gene: TRBD2; CDR3aa: CASSSSFLAGGEQFF; CDR3nt: TGTGCCAGCAGCTCCTCCTTTTTAGCGGGAGGTGAGCAGTTCTTC
v_gene: TRBV28; len: 16; abundance: NA; j_gene: TRBJ1-5; d_gene: NA; CDR3aa: CASTRDSYLSNQPQHF; CDR3nt: TGTGCCAGCACTCGAGACAGCTACCTTAGCAATCAGCCCCAGCATTTT
v_gene: TRBV28; len: 13; abundance: NA; j_gene: TRBJ2-7; d_gene: NA; CDR3aa: CASSLATSGEQYF; CDR3nt: TGTGCCAGCAGCCTCGCCACCAGCGGTGAGCAGTACTTC
v_gene: TRBV3-1/TRBV3-2; len: 14; abundance: NA; j_gene: TRBJ2-7; d_gene: TRBD2; CDR3aa: CASSQEGREIEQYF; CDR3nt: TGTGCCAGCAGCCAAGAAGGGCGGGAGATCGAGCAGTACTTC
v_gene: TRBV29-1; len: 12; abundance: NA; j_gene: TRBJ1-4; d_gene: NA; CDR3aa: CSGRDPNEKLFF; CDR3nt: TGCAGCGGCCGGGACCCGAATGAAAAACTGTTTTTT
v_gene: TRBV3-1/TRBV3-2; len: 16; abundance: NA; j_gene: TRBJ1-4; d_gene: NA; CDR3aa: CASSTDWAGRKEKLFF; CDR3nt: TGTGCCAGCAGCACCGACTGGGCAGGGCGGAAGGAAAAACTGTTTTTT
v_gene: TRBV7-8; len: 13; abundance: NA; j_gene: TRBJ2-5; d_gene: NA; CDR3aa: CASSEGVQETQYF; CDR3nt: TGTGCCAGCAGCGAGGGGGTTCAAGAGACCCAGTACTTC
v_gene: TRBV27; len: 14; abundance: NA; j_gene: TRBJ1-6; d_gene: TRBD1; CDR3aa: CASSSGQAGSPLHF; CDR3nt: TGTGCCAGCAGTTCCGGACAGGCGGGATCACCCCTCCACTTT
v_gene: TRBV4-1; len: 20; abundance: NA; j_gene: TRBJ2-4; d_gene: NA; CDR3aa: CASSQIRPLTEIRAKNIQYF; CDR3nt: TGCGCCAGCAGCCAAATTCGGCCACTCACGGAGATCAGAGCCAAAAACATTCAGTACTTC
v_gene: TRBV4-2; len: 14; abundance: once; j_gene: TRBJ2-1; d_gene: TRBD2; CDR3aa: CASSFGSGSNEQFF; CDR3nt: TGTGCCAGCAGCTTCGGGAGCGGGAGTAATGAGCAGTTCTTC
v_gene: TRBV30; len: 14; abundance: NA; j_gene: TRBJ2-2; d_gene: NA; CDR3aa: CAWQRPQASGELFF; CDR3nt: TGTGCCTGGCAGAGACCTCAAGCCTCCGGGGAGCTGTTTTTT
v_gene: TRBV18; len: 13; abundance: NA; j_gene: TRBJ1-1; d_gene: NA; CDR3aa: CASSPAVNTEAFF; CDR3nt: TGTGCCAGCTCACCGGCGGTGAACACTGAAGCTTTCTTT
v_gene: TRBV6-1; len: 16; abundance: NA; j_gene: TRBJ2-1; d_gene: NA; CDR3aa: CASSEAIQSSYNEQFF; CDR3nt: TGTGCCAGCAGTGAAGCGATACAGAGCTCCTACAATGAGCAGTTCTTC
v_gene: TRBV28; len: 14; abundance: NA; j_gene: TRBJ2-7; d_gene: NA; CDR3aa: CASSLLREHYEQYF; CDR3nt: TGTGCCAGCAGTTTGCTTCGGGAGCATTACGAGCAGTACTTC
v_gene: TRBV2; len: 14; abundance: NA; j_gene: TRBJ1-5; d_gene: TRBD1; CDR3aa: CASSVEGQDQPQHF; CDR3nt: TGTGCCAGCAGTGTTGAGGGACAGGATCAGCCCCAGCATTTT
v_gene: TRBV15; len: 14; abundance: NA; j_gene: TRBJ1-1; d_gene: NA; CDR3aa: CATTPDRVPTEAFF; CDR3nt: TGTGCCACCACTCCAGACCGGGTCCCCACTGAAGCTTTCTTT
v_gene: TRBV2; len: 15; abundance: NA; j_gene: TRBJ2-2; d_gene: TRBD2; CDR3aa: CASRGTSGRNGELFF; CDR3nt: TGTGCCAGCAGGGGGACTAGCGGGAGGAACGGGGAGCTGTTTTTT
v_gene: TRBV2; len: 13; abundance: NA; j_gene: TRBJ1-1; d_gene: NA; CDR3aa: CASTTALNTEAFF; CDR3nt: TGTGCCAGCACGACAGCTCTGAACACTGAAGCTTTCTTT
v_gene: TRBV7-9; len: 15; abundance: NA; j_gene: TRBJ2-5; d_gene: NA; CDR3aa: CASSFREGDGETQYF; CDR3nt: TGTGCCAGCAGCTTCCGTGAAGGGGATGGCGAGACCCAGTACTTC
v_gene: TRBV9; len: 14; abundance: NA; j_gene: TRBJ2-1; d_gene: TRBD2; CDR3aa: CASSVRGNNNEQFF; CDR3nt: TGTGCCAGCAGCGTGCGGGGGAATAATAATGAGCAGTTCTTC
v_gene: TRBV10-1; len: 14; abundance: NA; j_gene: TRBJ2-2; d_gene: NA; CDR3aa: CASQATTNTGELFF; CDR3nt: TGCGCCAGCCAGGCCACCACGAACACCGGGGAGCTGTTTTTT
v_gene: TRBV19; len: 17; abundance: NA; j_gene: TRBJ1-5; d_gene: TRBD1; CDR3aa: CASSIGHSGTGNQPQHF; CDR3nt: TGTGCCAGTAGTATAGGGCACTCCGGGACAGGCAATCAGCCCCAGCATTTT
v_gene: TRBV29-1; len: 15; abundance: once; j_gene: TRBJ1-2; d_gene: NA; CDR3aa: CSVDRVGRARDGYTF; CDR3nt: TGCAGCGTTGATCGGGTGGGAAGGGCCAGGGATGGCTACACCTTC
v_gene: TRBV11-1; len: 15; abundance: NA; j_gene: TRBJ2-7; d_gene: TRBD2; CDR3aa: CASSLVVAGADEQYF; CDR3nt: TGTGCCAGCAGCTTAGTGGTAGCGGGAGCTGACGAGCAGTACTTC
v_gene: TRBV7-8; len: 16; abundance: few; j_gene: TRBJ1-2; d_gene: TRBD1; CDR3aa: CASSLDPGGALGGYTF; CDR3nt: TGTGCCAGCAGCTTAGACCCAGGGGGCGCCTTGGGTGGCTACACCTTC
v_gene: TRBV3-1/TRBV3-2; len: 13; abundance: once; j_gene: TRBJ1-2; d_gene: NA; CDR3aa: CASSQDPSWGYTF; CDR3nt: TGTGCCAGCAGCCAAGACCCATCCTGGGGCTACACCTTC
v_gene: TRBV6-6; len: 13; abundance: once; j_gene: TRBJ1-1; d_gene: NA; CDR3aa: CASRKDGNTEAFF; CDR3nt: TGTGCCAGCAGAAAGGACGGTAACACTGAAGCTTTCTTT
v_gene: TRBV27; len: 15; abundance: NA; j_gene: TRBJ2-7; d_gene: TRBD2; CDR3aa: CASSQLAGEAYEQYF; CDR3nt: TGTGCCAGCAGTCAGCTAGCGGGGGAGGCCTACGAGCAGTACTTC
v_gene: TRBV6-5; len: 16; abundance: NA; j_gene: TRBJ2-7; d_gene: NA; CDR3aa: CASSYTTTPGHYEQYF; CDR3nt: TGTGCCAGCAGTTACACGACAACCCCCGGCCACTACGAGCAGTACTTC
v_gene: TRBV29-1; len: 13; abundance: NA; j_gene: TRBJ2-7; d_gene: NA; CDR3aa: CSVALLTPYEQYF; CDR3nt: TGCAGCGTTGCCCTCCTCACCCCCTACGAGCAGTACTTC
v_gene: TRBV7-2; len: 17; abundance: NA; j_gene: TRBJ2-1; d_gene: TRBD2; CDR3aa: CASSYLTPGLAVDEQFF; CDR3nt: TGTGCCAGCAGCTATTTAACACCGGGACTAGCAGTGGATGAGCAGTTCTTC
v_gene: TRBV6-5; len: 12; abundance: NA; j_gene: TRBJ1-1; d_gene: NA; CDR3aa: CASIDTNTEAFF; CDR3nt: TGTGCCAGCATAGACACAAACACTGAAGCTTTCTTT
v_gene: TRBV4-1; len: 15; abundance: NA; j_gene: TRBJ2-7; d_gene: TRBD1; CDR3aa: CASTKGDSRYLEQYF; CDR3nt: TGCGCCAGCACCAAGGGGGACAGCCGGTACCTCGAGCAGTACTTC
v_gene: TRBV24-1; len: 14; abundance: NA; j_gene: TRBJ2-7; d_gene: NA; CDR3aa: CATSEGGRTYEQYF; CDR3nt: TGTGCCACCAGTGAAGGGGGTAGGACCTACGAGCAGTACTTC
v_gene: TRBV18; len: 15; abundance: NA; j_gene: TRBJ2-1; d_gene: NA; CDR3aa: CASSKEASDYNEQFF; CDR3nt: TGTGCCAGCTCAAAAGAGGCTAGCGATTACAATGAGCAGTTCTTC
v_gene: TRBV5-1; len: 15; abundance: NA; j_gene: TRBJ2-1; d_gene: TRBD2; CDR3aa: CASSSLAGGYNEQFF; CDR3nt: TGCGCCAGCAGCTCATTAGCGGGGGGCTACAATGAGCAGTTCTTC
v_gene: TRBV30; len: 14; abundance: NA; j_gene: TRBJ1-2; d_gene: TRBD1; CDR3aa: CAWQNRGRHYGYTF; CDR3nt: TGTGCCTGGCAAAACAGGGGGCGTCACTATGGCTACACCTTC